One sample yielded the 21 T cell receptor beta chains listed below, sequenced in a study of T cell responses to AZD1222 COVID-19 vaccine. Here immunoSEQ multiplex PCR was the method, and the copy in TCRdb shows in-frame clones only, minus some. The table includes under 200,000 clones, 94% detected once. Sequencing used peripheral blood, obtained on day 0 of AZD1222 vaccination. These receptors originate from an adult in good health.

The rearrangement joins TRBV11-3 to TRBJ2-7; D ambiguous. Germline V gene lookup returns CDR1 SGHNT and CDR2 YENEEA. V was cut by 3 bases and J by 0 bases, with 9 bases left in between. The CDR3 has 14 amino acids. CDR3 residues: CASSFMGGSYEQYF. The CDR3 nucleotides read TGTGCCAGCAGCTTTATGGGCGGCTCCTACGAGCAGTACTTC.

The chain has TRBV30 and TRBJ2-1; 9 bases match TRBD2. Germline V gives CDR1 GTSNPN, CDR2 SVGIG (reference sequence). V was clipped by 3 bases and J by 5 bases; unmatched bases: 11. CDR3 length: 16 residues. The CDR3 sequence: CAWRDASGAWHNEQFF. In DNA form, the CDR3 reads TGTGCCTGGAGGGATGCTAGCGGGGCGTGGCACAATGAGCAGTTCTTC.

The chain combines TRBV6-2 or TRBV6-3 with TRBJ2-1; 8 bases are shared with TRBD2. The junction had 10 bases not matched to a gene; V was cut back by 0 bases and J by 6 bases. In germline, CDR1 is MNHEY, CDR2 SVGEGT. The CDR3 totals 17 residues. CDR3: CASSYSRTSPYRNEQFF. The CDR3 DNA sequence: TGTGCCAGCAGTTACTCCAGGACTAGCCCTTACCGCAATGAGCAGTTCTTC.

The chain links TRBV5-1 to TRBJ1-2; D may be TRBD1 (5 bases). Trimming pared 3 bases from V and 0 bases from J, leaving 12 bases between. Germline CDR1 reads SGHRS; CDR2 reads YFSETQ. The CDR3 sequence is 15 residues long. In nucleotides, the CDR3 is TGCGCCAGCAGCTCCCCGGGACTCTCTAACTATGGCTACACCTTC. Translated: CASSSPGLSNYGYTF.

The chain has TRBV12-5 and TRBJ1-5; 8 bases are a match to TRBD1. The CDR3 extends over 14 amino acids. The germline gives CDR1 LGHNT, CDR2 FRNRAP. Germline trimming cut 5 bases from V and 6 bases from J; bases unmatched to any gene: 6. CDR3 coding DNA: TGTGCTAGTGGTCCAGGGGGCGCGGGTCAGCCCCAGCATTTT. It is translated as CASGPGGAGQPQHF. Based on the CDR3 plus reference TRBV12-5 and TRBJ1-5, the full variable domain is DARVTQTPRHKVTEMGQEVTMRCQPILGHNTVFWYRQTMMQGLELLAYFRNRAPLDDSGMPKDRFSAEMPDATLATLKIQPSEPRDSAVYFCASGPGGAGQPQHFGDGTRLSIL.

The V gene is TRBV12-5, the J gene TRBJ2-2, with D uncertain. There are 12 residues in the CDR3. The V gene lost 1 base and the J gene lost 8 bases, with 5 bases spanning the gap. Germline assignment: CDR1 LGHNT and CDR2 FRNRAP. In nucleotides, the CDR3 is TGTGCTAGTGGTTTGGAAATAGGGGAGCTGTTTTTT. This gives the protein CASGLEIGELFF.

This chain links TRBV3-1 (or the pseudogene TRBV3-2) with TRBJ1-2; perhaps TRBD1 as D (5 bases). Trimming took 0 bases from V and 4 from J, leaving 12 bases between them. CDR1 and CDR2 from the germline V gene are LGHDT and YNNKEL (reference sequence). The CDR3 spans 15 residues. DNA for the CDR3: TGTGCCAGCAGCCAAGATCAACAGGCCTTCTATGGCTACACCTTC. It is translated as CASSQDQQAFYGYTF.

The rearrangement joins TRBV28 to TRBJ1-5; tentative D call: TRBD1 (6 bases). Trimming stripped 3 bases from V and 4 bases from J, with 10 bases between. Germline CDR1 and CDR2: MDHEN and SYDVKM. This CDR3 has 14 amino acids. In nucleotides, the CDR3 is TGTGCCAGCAGTTTGGTTACAGGGAATCAGCCCCAGCATTTT. This codes for CASSLVTGNQPQHF.

The chain combines TRBV6-5 with TRBJ2-5; the D call may be TRBD1 or TRBD2 (6 bases each). The CDR3 extends over 14 amino acids. The V gene's germline CDR1 is MNHEY and CDR2 SVGAGI. V lost 6 bases and J 7 bases, leaving 18 bases between the germline ends. CDR3 DNA: TGTGCCAGCAGAAATGACCCTAAGGGGGGGACCCAGTACTTC. Its translation is CASRNDPKGGTQYF.

The chain carries TRBV29-1 and TRBJ1-5; 8 bases line up with TRBD1. V gave up 8 bases and J gave up 4 bases; unmatched junction bases: 10. This CDR3 contains 14 residues. CDR1 is SQVTM, CDR2 ANQGSEA, per germline. The CDR3 protein is CSLPKDRANQPQHF. The DNA of the CDR3 is TGCAGCCTGCCAAAGGACAGGGCGAATCAGCCCCAGCATTTT.

The J gene is TRBJ2-7, the V gene TRBV29-1, with unresolved D. The CDR3 has 12 amino acids. CDR1 is SQVTM, CDR2 ANQGSEA, per germline. Trimming took 4 bases from V and 3 from J, leaving 10 bases between them. The CDR3 is CSVVGEYYEQYF. CDR3 bases: TGCAGCGTTGTAGGAGAATACTACGAGCAGTACTTC.

The chain joins TRBV13 to TRBJ1-2; possible D gene TRBD1, 5 bases. V lost 1 base and J 4 bases, leaving 7 bases between the germline ends. Germline V gene data show CDR1 as PRHDT and CDR2 as FYEKMQ (reference sequence). The length of the CDR3 is 13 residues. The CDR3 is CASSLAGVYGYTF. CDR3 bases: TGTGCCAGCAGCTTAGCGGGGGTCTATGGCTACACCTTC.

The chain recombines TRBV10-3 with TRBJ1-3; possibly TRBD1 for D (6 bases). The CDR3 consists of 15 residues. V was cut by 7 bases and J by 2 bases, with 15 bases left in between. Germline V gene data show CDR1 as ENHRY and CDR2 as SYGVKD. For the CDR3, the DNA is TGTGCCATCACTCGTGGACAGCTGCCTGGAAACACCATATATTTT. This codes for CAITRGQLPGNTIYF.

The chain uses TRBV6-5 and TRBJ1-1, with D possibly being TRBD1 (6 bases). The CDR3 is made up of 13 amino acids. Germline V gives CDR1 MNHEY, CDR2 SVGAGI. V lost 5 bases, J lost 4 bases, and 11 bases lay in between. In nucleotides, the CDR3 is TGTGCCAGCAGTCACGGAGGGGGCACTGAAGCTTTCTTT. Protein product: CASSHGGGTEAFF.

The chain uses TRBV5-1 and TRBJ1-3, with TRBD1 matching 11 bases. The CDR3 runs to 17 residues. J gave up 0 bases and V 4 bases, and 6 bases lay outside the gene matches. CDR1 is SGHRS, CDR2 YFSETQ, per germline. The CDR3 DNA follows: TGCGCCAGCAGCCCCACCGGGACAGGGGGCTCTGGAAACACCATATATTTT. This gives the protein CASSPTGTGGSGNTIYF. Variable domain in full (rest from reference TRBV5-1 and TRBJ1-3): KAGVTQTPRYLIKTRGQQVTLSCSPISGHRSVSWYQQTPGQGLQFLFEYFSETQRNKGNFPGRFSGRQFSNSRSEMNVSTLELGDSALYLCASSPTGTGGSGNTIYFGEGSWLTVV.

This clone was seen once. This chain connects TRBV19 to TRBJ1-5; no definite D call. V lost 7 bases and J 2 bases, leaving 15 bases between the germline ends. The CDR3 contains 15 residues. Germline V gene data show CDR1 as LNHDA and CDR2 as SQIVND (reference sequence). The CDR3 nucleotides read TGTGCCAGTAAGGGTAAAATTTACGGCAATCAGCCCCAGCATTTT. Protein sequence: CASKGKIYGNQPQHF. Based on the CDR3 plus reference TRBV19 and TRBJ1-5, the full variable domain is DGGITQSPKYLFRKEGQNVTLSCEQNLNHDAMYWYRQDPGQGLRLIYYSQIVNDFQKGDIAEGYSVSREKKESFPLTVTSAQKNPTAFYLCASKGKIYGNQPQHFGDGTRLSIL.

For this clone: In the same sample, other DNA sequences code for this CDR3. The chain employs TRBV28 and TRBJ1-5; TRBD1 matches 9 bases. The CDR3 has 15 amino acids. Looked up from germline, CDR1 is MDHEN and CDR2 is SYDVKM. The V gene end was trimmed by 2 bases and the J gene end by 7 bases; junction bases not matched to a gene: 6. CDR3 sequence (DNA): TGTGCCAGCAGTTTAAGAGGGACAGGGCGACAGCCCCAGCATTTT. Translated, it gives CASSLRGTGRQPQHF.

The DNA for the CDR3 is TGTGCCTGGGGGGGACTAGCGGGAGGGAGGGAGCAGTTCTTC. It codes for CAWGGLAGGREQFF. The chain uses TRBV30 and TRBJ2-1, with TRBD2 matching 16 bases. The CDR3 totals 14 residues. Germline CDR1 and CDR2: GTSNPN and SVGIG (reference sequence). Losses at the gene ends were 5 bases for V and 10 bases for J; bases not matched to a gene: 5. The entire variable domain, with the rest obtained from reference TRBV30 and TRBJ2-1, is as follows: SQTIHQWPATLVQPVGSPLSLECTVEGTSNPNLYWYRQAAGRGLQLLFYSVGIGQISSEVPQNLSASRPQDRQFILSSKKLLLSDSGFYLCAWGGLAGGREQFFGPGTRLTVL.

V usage is TRBV25-1 and J usage is TRBJ1-1, with D perhaps TRBD1 (6 bases). Germline-derived CDR1 and CDR2 are MGHDK and SYGVNS. The CDR3 runs to 12 residues. V lost 4 bases, J lost 11 bases, and 14 bases lay in between. The CDR3 nucleotides are TGTGCCAGCAGTGGGGGGGGCAGACGGGCTTTCTTT. This sequence encodes CASSGGGRRAFF.

This clone was recorded once. The same CDR3 also results from other DNA sequences found in this sample. The rearrangement links TRBV5-1 to TRBJ2-7; D ambiguous. This CDR3 region has 14 residues. Between the trimmed V and J ends, which lost 0 bases and 0 bases, there was a span of 7 bases. Looked up from germline, CDR1 is SGHRS and CDR2 is YFSETQ. The CDR3 sequence is CASSLGLNSYEQYF. CDR3 in DNA: TGCGCCAGCAGCTTGGGACTGAACTCCTACGAGCAGTACTTC.

This chain links TRBV6-6 with TRBJ1-5; D ambiguous. Germline V lookup: CDR1 MNHNY, CDR2 SVGAGI (reference sequence). V was trimmed by 6 bases and J by 3 bases, leaving 6 bases between them. The CDR3 covers 12 residues. The CDR3 region is CASSYDNQPQHF. In DNA, the CDR3 is TGTGCCAGCAGCTACGACAATCAGCCCCAGCATTTT.